These 5 T cell receptor beta chains were sequenced from one sample in a study of tumor and adjacent non-tumor tissue in lung cancer. A modified ARM-PCR protocol with three rounds of nested PCR amplified TCRbeta. TCRdb reanalysed the multiplex PCR reads using MiXCR and keeps one entry per CDR3 protein. The sample has 65,000 to 95,000 distinct CDR3 sequences; roughly 70% are singletons. RNA was extracted from bulk tissue without any cell sorting. What was sequenced was lung tumor tissue. These receptors originate from a woman between 65 and 79 years old with non-small cell lung cancer.

This clonotype was counted between two and nine times. This chain links TRBV28 with TRBJ2-3, with D perhaps TRBD2 (9 bases). V lost 6 bases, J lost 5 bases, and 27 bases lay in between. Per germline, CDR1 MDHEN and CDR2 SYDVKM. This CDR3 is built from 18 residues. This CDR3 is CASRTTGGASGELDTQYF. The CDR3 coding sequence is TGTGCCAGCAGAACAACAGGGGGGGCTAGCGGGGAGCTAGATACGCAGTATTTT.

In this sample, this clonotype turned up a few times. The rearrangement uses TRBV7-3 and TRBJ2-3, with TRBD2 matching 7 bases. Per germline, CDR1 SGHTA and CDR2 FQGTGA. J was trimmed by 2 bases and V by 5 bases; bases with no gene match: 7. This CDR3 contains 15 residues. CDR3 sequence (DNA): TGTGCCAGCAGCCCCCTGGGGACTACCACAGATACGCAGTATTTT. Amino acid sequence: CASSPLGTTTDTQYF.

V usage is TRBV6-1 and J usage is TRBJ2-7; D is possibly TRBD1 (6 bases). From germline, CDR1 is MNHNS and CDR2 SASEGT. There are 15 residues in the CDR3. V lost 4 bases, J lost 3 bases, and 16 bases lay in between. The DNA for the CDR3 is TGTGCCAGCAGTGCCCCGACAGGAATCCTCTACGAGCAGTACTTC. Its translation: CASSAPTGILYEQYF.

The chain uses TRBV29-1 and TRBJ2-2; no definite D call. The V end was cut by 4 bases, the J end by 4 bases, with 10 bases between. This CDR3 comprises 13 residues. Germline V lookup: CDR1 SQVTM, CDR2 ANQGSEA. The chain's CDR3 is CSVGVLITGELFF. Here the CDR3 DNA reads TGCAGCGTTGGTGTCTTGATCACCGGGGAGCTGTTTTTT.

This clonotype has at least ten counts. V gene TRBV30 combines with J gene TRBJ2-4; no clear D gene. V lost 0 bases, J lost 11 bases, and 8 bases lay in between. CDR1 GTSNPN and CDR2 SVGIG come from the germline V gene (reference sequence). The length of the CDR3 is 11 residues. The CDR3 is CAWSVKGVQYF. DNA for the CDR3: TGTGCCTGGAGTGTAAAAGGAGTTCAGTACTTC.